This is a list of T cell receptor beta chains from one sample in a study of cytomegalovirus exposure and HLA in healthy donors. Produced via immunoSEQ multiplex PCR; TCRdb's table is partial and in-frame only. This sample has roughly 110,000 clones, with 74% found just once. The sample consisted of PBMCs. Receptor source: a human donor in good health. The CDR3 runs from the conserved cysteine through the conserved F or W. Each record gives: D gene, V gene, clone size, J gene, CDR3 DNA, CDR3 protein. The D gene is left open where the match is weak. Part of the rows lack a size; the others show once, few, many or a class for expanded clones.

-	TRBV6-4	-	TRBJ2-3	TGTGCCAGCAGAAAACGGGACACAGATACGCAGTATTTT	CASRKRDTDTQYF
-	TRBV9	-	TRBJ2-3	TGTGCCAGCAGCGGGTCGGGGTATACGCAGTATTTT	CASSGSGYTQYF
TRBD1	TRBV2	-	TRBJ2-2	TGTGCCAGCAGTGGAGGGGGCGGGCTCACCGGGGAGCTGTTTTTT	CASSGGGGLTGELFF
TRBD2	TRBV7-2	once	TRBJ2-1	TGTGCCAGCAGCTTCCGCGGGGGAGGGGCCAATGAGCAGTTCTTC	CASSFRGGGANEQFF
-	TRBV7-3	-	TRBJ2-1	TGTGCCAGCAGCTCGAACTTAGGGGGGGGGCCTAAGTTCTTC	CASSSNLGGGPKFF
-	TRBV30	-	TRBJ1-1	TGTGCCTGGAGGGTGGGCCTGAACACTGAAGCTTTCTTT	CAWRVGLNTEAFF
-	TRBV5-1	few	TRBJ2-6	TGCGCCAGCAGCCAAGGACAGTACTCTGGGGCCAACGTCCTGACTTTC	CASSQGQYSGANVLTF
-	TRBV7-5	-	TRBJ1-1	TGTGCCAGAAGCTTTGATGCAGGGCCTGAAGCTTTCTTT	CARSFDAGPEAFF
TRBD2	TRBV5-4	few	TRBJ2-1	TGTGCCAGCAGCTTGACTAGCGGGAAGGAACGGCAGTTCTTC	CASSLTSGKERQFF
TRBD2	TRBV9	-	TRBJ2-3	TGTGCCAGCAGCGTAGAGGGACTAGCGGCGGATACGCAGTATTTT	CASSVEGLAADTQYF
TRBD1	TRBV30	-	TRBJ1-2	TGTGCCTGGAGTTTCCCCGGGACAGGGCCTTCCGGCTACACCTTC	CAWSFPGTGPSGYTF
-	TRBV27	-	TRBJ2-3	TGTGCCAGCAGTTTGTTCGGGGTCACAGATACGCAGTATTTT	CASSLFGVTDTQYF
TRBD1	TRBV27	-	TRBJ2-2	TGTGCCAGCAGTCGACAGGGCGCCACCGGGGAGCTGTTTTTT	CASSRQGATGELFF
-	TRBV6-5	-	TRBJ1-2	TGTGCCACCAAACGACAGGCCAGGGCCTATGGCTACACCTTC	CATKRQARAYGYTF
-	TRBV11-2	-	TRBJ2-2	TGTGCCAGCACCTCCTGGTCAGGGATTACCGGGGAGCTGTTTTTT	CASTSWSGITGELFF
-	TRBV7-3	-	TRBJ1-3	TGTGCCAGCAGCCAGGGGAGATCTGGAAACACCATATATTTT	CASSQGRSGNTIYF
TRBD2	TRBV9	once	TRBJ2-1	TGTGCCAGCAGCGCCTCTAGCGGGAGGGTAAATGAGCAGTTCTTC	CASSASSGRVNEQFF
-	TRBV11-2	few	TRBJ1-2	TGTGCCAGCAGCTTAGGCGGAACTAACTATGGCTACACCTTC	CASSLGGTNYGYTF
-	TRBV5-1	once	TRBJ1-5	TGCGCCAGCAGCTTGGCCGGTCCTAATAGCAATCAGCCCCAGCATTTT	CASSLAGPNSNQPQHF
-	TRBV4-2	-	TRBJ2-7	TGTGCCAGCAGCCAAGATACAGGGATCACCTACGAGCAGTACTTC	CASSQDTGITYEQYF
-	TRBV7-2	-	TRBJ2-2	TGTGCCAGCAGCTTACCGGGGGGGGAGCTGTTTTTT	CASSLPGGELFF
-	TRBV6-5	few	TRBJ2-3	TGTGCCAGCAGTTTCGATAGCGGCTCCACAGATACGCAGTATTTT	CASSFDSGSTDTQYF